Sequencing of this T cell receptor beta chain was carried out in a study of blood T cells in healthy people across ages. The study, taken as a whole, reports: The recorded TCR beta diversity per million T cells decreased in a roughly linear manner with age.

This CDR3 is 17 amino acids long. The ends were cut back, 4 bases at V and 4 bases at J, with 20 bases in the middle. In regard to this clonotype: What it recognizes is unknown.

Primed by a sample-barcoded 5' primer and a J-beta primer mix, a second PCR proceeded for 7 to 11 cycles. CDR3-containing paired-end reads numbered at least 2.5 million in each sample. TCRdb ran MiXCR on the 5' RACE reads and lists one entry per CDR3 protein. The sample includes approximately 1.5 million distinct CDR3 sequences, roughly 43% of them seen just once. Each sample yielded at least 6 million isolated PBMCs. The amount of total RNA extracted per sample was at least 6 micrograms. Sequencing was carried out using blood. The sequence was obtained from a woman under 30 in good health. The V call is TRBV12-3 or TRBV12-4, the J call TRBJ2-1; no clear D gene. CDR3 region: CASSYYDPVVGYNEQFF. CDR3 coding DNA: TGTGCCAGCAGTTATTATGATCCCGTAGTGGGGTACAATGAGCAGTTCTTC.